This T cell receptor (beta chain) was recorded in a study of post-analysis software for immune sequencing data. Study-wide results and caveats: Strong same-batch co-clustering of samples appeared with F measure clustering. In patients, TRBV5-6, TRBV5-1 and TRBV20-1 belonged to roughly 5 TRBV segments found more frequently than in controls.

This clonotype has a count of ten or more. The antigen remains undetermined. Presence of unique molecular identifiers characterized the TCR beta cDNA libraries. Using its own MiXCR run on the PCR reads, TCRdb lists one record per CDR3 protein. The data hold around 250,000 distinct CDR3 sequences, with 35% to 45% observed a single time. The CDR3 covers 13 residues. Germline CDR1 reads MDHEN; CDR2 reads SYDVKM. Trimming cost V 8 bases and J 4 bases, with 15 bases left between them. The V gene is TRBV28, the J gene TRBJ2-7; a weak D match, TRBD2 (6 bases). The specimen was blood. The TCR was taken from a girl under 18 with multiple sclerosis. In DNA form, the CDR3 reads TGTGCCAGCGGCGGAGGGGATGCTTACGAGCAGTACTTC. This encodes CASGGGDAYEQYF.